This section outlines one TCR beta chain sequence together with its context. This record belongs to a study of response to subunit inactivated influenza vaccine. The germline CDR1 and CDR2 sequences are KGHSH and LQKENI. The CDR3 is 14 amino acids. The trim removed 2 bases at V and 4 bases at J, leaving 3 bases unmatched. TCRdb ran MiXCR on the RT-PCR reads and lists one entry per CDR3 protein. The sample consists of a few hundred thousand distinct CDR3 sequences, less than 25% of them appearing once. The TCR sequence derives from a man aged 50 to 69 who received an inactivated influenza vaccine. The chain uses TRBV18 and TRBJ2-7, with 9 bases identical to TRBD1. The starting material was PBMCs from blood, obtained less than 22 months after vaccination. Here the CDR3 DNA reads TGTGCCAGCTCACCAAGACAGGGGGAATACGAGCAGTACTTC. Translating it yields CASSPRQGEYEQYF.